A single sample gave rise to the 20 T cell receptor beta chains below, sequenced in a study of cytomegalovirus exposure and HLA in healthy donors. 13 Jbeta primers and 60 Vbeta primers were used for the PCR. The data were produced by immunoSEQ multiplex PCR, yet TCRdb's version contains in-frame clones alone and is incomplete. Among 100,000 to 150,000 clones listed, around 78% were seen once. Sequenced material: PBMCs. The receptors were gathered from a man between 18 and 35 years old in good health and CMV-seropositive.

Here the CDR3 reads CASSGQAFYNEQFF. DNA for the CDR3: TGTGCCAGCTCCGGACAGGCCTTCTACAATGAGCAGTTCTTC. The V call is TRBV11-2, the J call TRBJ2-1, with 7 bases matching TRBD1. The germline CDR1 and CDR2 sequences are SGHAT and FQNNGV. J gave up 3 bases and V 8 bases, and 7 bases lay outside the gene matches. CDR3 length: 14 residues. Together with reference TRBV11-2 and TRBJ2-1, the CDR3 gives the full variable domain: EAGVAQSPRYKIIEKRQSVAFWCNPISGHATLYWYQQILGQGPKLLIQFQNNGVVDDSQLPKDRFSAERLKGVDSTLKIQPAKLEDSAVYLCASSGQAFYNEQFFGPGTRLTVL.

The CDR3 is CASSLSPGPFSTDTQYF. CDR3 coding DNA: TGTGCCAGCAGCTTAAGTCCAGGCCCGTTTAGCACAGATACGCAGTATTTT. V and J are TRBV7-7 and TRBJ2-3, with D hard to call. Germline V gives CDR1 SSHAT, CDR2 FNYEAQ (reference sequence). The CDR3 has 17 residues. The V end was cut by 2 bases, the J end by 0 bases, with 15 bases between.

In this sample, this clone turned up once. The chain combines TRBV28 with TRBJ2-3; D is possibly TRBD1 (5 bases). V was pared by 3 bases and J by 2 bases, with 21 bases between. Germline V gene data show CDR1 as MDHEN and CDR2 as SYDVKM. The CDR3 loop spans 18 amino acids. The DNA of the CDR3 is TGTGCCAGCAGTTTCCATCGACAGTCCCGGCCGTCCACAGATACGCAGTATTTT. This sequence encodes CASSFHRQSRPSTDTQYF.

V gene TRBV12-5 combines with J gene TRBJ2-3, with 11 nucleotides matching TRBD2. J was trimmed by 2 bases and V by 0 bases; bases with no gene match: 7. The CDR3 has 18 amino acids. Germline V gives CDR1 LGHNT, CDR2 FRNRAP. The CDR3 DNA reads TGTGCTAGTGGTTTGGTACGGTCTAGCGGGGGGATCACAGATACGCAGTATTTT. Translating it yields CASGLVRSSGGITDTQYF.

The chain joins TRBV5-4 to TRBJ2-1; 11 bases line up with TRBD2. The J segment lost 2 bases and the V segment lost 7 bases, leaving 5 bases of the junction unmatched. Germline CDR1 is SGHNT and CDR2 is YYREEE (reference sequence). CDR3 size: 15 residues. Here the CDR3 reads CASALLAGAYNEQFF. The CDR3 DNA sequence: TGTGCCAGCGCCTTACTAGCGGGGGCCTACAATGAGCAGTTCTTC.

The chain has TRBV5-4 and TRBJ2-5, with D perhaps TRBD2 (6 bases). Germline V gene data show CDR1 as SGHNT and CDR2 as YYREEE (reference sequence). Trimming shortened V by 2 bases and J by 1 base, and 9 bases separated the two germline ends. The CDR3 length is 14 residues. The CDR3 protein is CASSFPGLQETQYF. CDR3 bases: TGTGCCAGCAGCTTCCCGGGACTCCAAGAGACCCAGTACTTC.

The chain uses TRBV4-1 and TRBJ1-4; no clear D gene. V dropped 0 bases and J dropped 8 bases, with 10 bases sitting between them. CDR1 and CDR2 from the germline V gene are MGHRA and YSYEKL. The CDR3 extends over 14 amino acids. This CDR3 reads CASSQEGLREKLFF. CDR3 coding DNA: TGCGCCAGCAGCCAAGAGGGTCTCAGGGAAAAACTGTTTTTT.

This sequence joins TRBV7-6 and TRBJ2-2; 12 bases match TRBD2. J gave up 7 bases and V 5 bases, and 17 bases lay outside the gene matches. The germline CDR1 and CDR2 sequences are SGHVS and FNYEAQ. This CDR3 is built from 19 residues. For the CDR3, the DNA is TGTGCCAGCAGCCCCCGGGGATCGTCCCCGACTAGCGGGGGCGGGGAGCTGTTTTTT. Protein sequence: CASSPRGSSPTSGGGELFF.

The chain recombines TRBV4-2 with TRBJ1-5; possible D gene TRBD1, 5 bases. Trimming removed 4 bases at V and 1 base at J, with 14 bases between. The CDR3 sequence is 16 residues long. CDR1 and CDR2 (germline): LGHNA, YNFKEQ. The CDR3 sequence is CASSPGTQASNQPQHF. The CDR3 nucleotides are TGTGCCAGCAGCCCCGGGACTCAGGCCAGCAATCAGCCCCAGCATTTT.

The chain has TRBV29-1 and TRBJ1-2; 8 bases are shared with TRBD1. V gave up 4 bases and J gave up 5 bases; unmatched junction bases: 3. Germline V CDR1 and CDR2: SQVTM, ANQGSEA. This CDR3 is built from 12 residues. CDR3 DNA: TGCAGCGTTGCCCAGGGGGCGTATGGCTACACCTTC. Its protein is CSVAQGAYGYTF. The full variable domain, its missing parts supplied by reference TRBV29-1 and TRBJ1-2, is SAVISQKPSRDICQRGTSLTIQCQVDSQVTMMFWYRQQPGQSLTLIATANQGSEATYESGFVIDKFPISRPNLTFSTLTVSNMSPEDSSIYLCSVAQGAYGYTFGSGTRLTVV.

This clone was observed once. In the same sample, other DNA sequences code for this CDR3. The genes are TRBV28 and TRBJ1-6; a possible D gene is TRBD1 (5 bases). The V and J ends lost 10 bases and 12 bases respectively, with 19 bases between them. Germline V gene lookup returns CDR1 MDHEN and CDR2 SYDVKM. The CDR3 runs 13 residues. The DNA for the CDR3 is TGTGCCACTACCCCCGGGGGGGTGGAACCCCTCCACTTT. This translates into CATTPGGVEPLHF.

V is TRBV5-4 and J is TRBJ1-2, with 7 bases lining up with TRBD1. The CDR3 runs 14 residues. Trimming at V came to 3 bases and at J to 4 bases, leaving 6 bases not matched to a gene. Germline CDR1 reads SGHNT; CDR2 reads YYREEE (reference sequence). Here the CDR3 reads CASSWDSLIYGYTF. CDR3 in DNA: TGTGCCAGCAGCTGGGACAGTCTTATCTATGGCTACACCTTC.

This clone was seen once. The chain has TRBV5-6 and TRBJ2-7; 8 nucleotides agree with TRBD2. The germline V gene has CDR1 SGHDT and CDR2 YYEEEE. Unmatched junction bases numbered 1, after V lost 3 bases and J lost 5 bases. This CDR3 spans 12 amino acids. The CDR3 here is CASSSGGNEQYF. Here the CDR3 DNA reads TGTGCCAGCAGCTCGGGGGGGAACGAGCAGTACTTC.

The gene calls are TRBV28 and TRBJ2-3, with a possible D match to TRBD1 (5 bases). The germline V gene encodes CDR1 MDHEN and CDR2 SYDVKM. Trimming removed 6 bases from V and 7 bases from J, with 17 bases in between. The CDR3 spans 14 residues. CDR3 protein: CASSHPTGAYTQYF. CDR3 sequence (DNA): TGTGCCAGCAGCCATCCAACAGGTGCCTATACGCAGTATTTT.

This clone was observed once. CDR3 loop: CASSLNREVAFF. CDR3 bases: TGTGCCAGCAGCTTGAACAGGGAAGTAGCTTTCTTT. This sequence joins TRBV7-2 and TRBJ1-1; tentatively, D is TRBD1 (6 bases). CDR1 and CDR2 (germline): SGHTA, FQGNSA. Trimming pared 3 bases from V and 10 bases from J, leaving 12 bases between. This CDR3 has 12 residues.

The V call is TRBV6-6, the J call TRBJ2-5, with 7 bases fitting TRBD1. Germline V gene lookup returns CDR1 MNHNY and CDR2 SVGAGI (reference sequence). The trim removed 8 bases at V and 2 bases at J, leaving 5 bases unmatched. This CDR3 has 13 amino acids. CDR3 residues: CASAGDRQETQYF. CDR3 bases: TGTGCCAGCGCTGGGGACAGACAAGAGACCCAGTACTTC.

J is TRBJ2-7 and V is TRBV6-1, with D unclear. V was trimmed by 2 bases and J by 2 bases, leaving 10 bases between them. The CDR3 has 14 amino acids. Germline CDR1 MNHNS, CDR2 SASEGT. In nucleotides, the CDR3 is TGTGCCAGCAGTGAATCCCCAGCGACCTACGAGCAGTACTTC. It is translated as CASSESPATYEQYF.

V gene TRBV7-8 combines with J gene TRBJ1-4; the D gene is possibly TRBD1 (5 bases). V was shortened by 5 bases and J by 0 bases, with 16 bases between the two germline ends. This CDR3 region has 17 residues. Germline assignment: CDR1 SGHVS and CDR2 FQNEAQ. Here the CDR3 reads CASSPAGGLPTNEKLFF. The DNA of the CDR3 is TGTGCCAGCAGCCCAGCTGGGGGACTTCCAACTAATGAAAAACTGTTTTTT.

The sample holds a few counts of this clone. This chain links TRBV25-1 with TRBJ1-3; D gene unclear. The CDR3 has 15 amino acids. Between the trimmed V and J ends, which lost 4 bases and 1 base, there was a span of 11 bases. CDR1 is MGHDK and CDR2 is SYGVNS in the germline V gene. The CDR3 protein is CASSVYWRSGNTIYF. The CDR3 nucleotides read TGTGCCAGCAGTGTGTACTGGAGGTCTGGAAACACCATATATTTT.

The rearrangement uses TRBV13 and TRBJ2-7; maybe TRBD1 (6 bases). CDR3 length equals 15 residues. V gave up 5 bases and J gave up 0 bases, with 14 bases separating them. Germline lookup yields CDR1 PRHDT and CDR2 FYEKMQ (reference sequence). The CDR3 spells CASSPTTGLSYEQYF. The CDR3 coding sequence is TGTGCCAGCAGCCCAACGACAGGTCTCTCCTACGAGCAGTACTTC.